These T cell receptor beta chains were read from a single sample in a study of control samples from healthy donors and cancer patients. Some clones are missing from TCRdb's copy, which holds only in-frame ones; the method was immunoSEQ multiplex PCR. The sample has 160,000 or so clones, about 90% seen once; the top ten hold about 0.64%. Input material: blood. The source of these receptors is a woman between 25 and 40 years old in good health. The CDR3 runs from the conserved cysteine through the conserved F or W. Fields, in order: D gene, J gene, clone size, V gene, CDR3 DNA, CDR3 protein. A D gene is named only where the DNA matches it firmly. Expanded clones are given a class, and other clones once, few, many or no size at all.

d_gene: NA
j_gene: TRBJ1-5
abundance: NA
v_gene: TRBV2
CDR3nt: TGTGCCAGCGAGGCTCTTGAGCCGATCAATCAGCCCCAGCATTTT
CDR3aa: CASEALEPINQPQHF

d_gene: NA
j_gene: TRBJ2-7
abundance: NA
v_gene: TRBV7-8
CDR3nt: TGTGCCAGCAGCCCTCCCAGCAGGGCGTACGAGCAGTACTTC
CDR3aa: CASSPPSRAYEQYF

d_gene: NA
j_gene: TRBJ1-1
abundance: NA
v_gene: TRBV29-1
CDR3nt: TGCAGCGTTGGAGAGACAGTGAACACTGAAGCTTTCTTT
CDR3aa: CSVGETVNTEAFF

d_gene: NA
j_gene: TRBJ2-2
abundance: NA
v_gene: TRBV29-1
CDR3nt: TGCAGCGTTGCCGGCAGTTACGATAACACCGGGGAGCTGTTTTTT
CDR3aa: CSVAGSYDNTGELFF

d_gene: TRBD2
j_gene: TRBJ2-3
abundance: NA
v_gene: TRBV18
CDR3nt: TGTGCCAGCTCATCCGGGACTACCAGCACAGATACGCAGTATTTT
CDR3aa: CASSSGTTSTDTQYF

d_gene: TRBD1
j_gene: TRBJ1-6
abundance: NA
v_gene: TRBV7-3
CDR3nt: TGTGCCAGCAGCTTAGACAGGGGGATGAGTTCACCCCTCCACTTT
CDR3aa: CASSLDRGMSSPLHF

d_gene: NA
j_gene: TRBJ2-7
abundance: NA
v_gene: TRBV7-2
CDR3nt: TGTGCCAGCAGCTTGACGGGACTTCACTCCTACGAGCAGTACTTC
CDR3aa: CASSLTGLHSYEQYF

d_gene: NA
j_gene: TRBJ1-4
abundance: NA
v_gene: TRBV18
CDR3nt: TGTGCCAGCTCCCTGCGGGGGTCTAATGAAAAACTGTTTTTT
CDR3aa: CASSLRGSNEKLFF

d_gene: TRBD2
j_gene: TRBJ2-1
abundance: NA
v_gene: TRBV5-1
CDR3nt: TGCGCCAGCAGCTTGCCTAGCGGGATTTCAATCTCCTACAATGAGCAGTTCTTC
CDR3aa: CASSLPSGISISYNEQFF

d_gene: NA
j_gene: TRBJ2-5
abundance: NA
v_gene: TRBV7-2
CDR3nt: TGTGCCAGCAGCTTAGCCCCCTCCCCAGAGACCCAGTACTTC
CDR3aa: CASSLAPSPETQYF

d_gene: NA
j_gene: TRBJ2-1
abundance: NA
v_gene: TRBV12-3/TRBV12-4
CDR3nt: TGTGCCAGCAGTTTAGTGCATGAGCAGTTCTTC
CDR3aa: CASSLVHEQFF

d_gene: TRBD2
j_gene: TRBJ2-3
abundance: NA
v_gene: TRBV4-2
CDR3nt: TGTGCCAGCAGGGAACTTATACGGGAGGGGAGTCTGTATTTT
CDR3aa: CASRELIREGSLYF

d_gene: TRBD2
j_gene: TRBJ2-2
abundance: NA
v_gene: TRBV18
CDR3nt: TGTGCCAGCCGAAGCGGGGCGAACACCGGGGAGCTGTTTTTT
CDR3aa: CASRSGANTGELFF

d_gene: NA
j_gene: TRBJ2-2
abundance: NA
v_gene: TRBV12-3/TRBV12-4
CDR3nt: TGTGCCAGCACCCCCGGGAACACCGGGGAGCTGTTTTTT
CDR3aa: CASTPGNTGELFF

d_gene: NA
j_gene: TRBJ2-1
abundance: NA
v_gene: TRBV4-1
CDR3nt: TGCGCCAGCAGCCAATCTGGGCTCTTAAACAATGAGCAGTTCTTC
CDR3aa: CASSQSGLLNNEQFF

d_gene: TRBD1
j_gene: TRBJ2-7
abundance: NA
v_gene: TRBV11-2
CDR3nt: TGTGCCAGCAGGGGACAGGGAAGGACCTACGAGCAGTACTTC
CDR3aa: CASRGQGRTYEQYF

d_gene: NA
j_gene: TRBJ2-2
abundance: few
v_gene: TRBV6-4
CDR3nt: TGTGCCAGCAGTGACAAGTTCACCGGGGAGCTGTTTTTT
CDR3aa: CASSDKFTGELFF

d_gene: TRBD2
j_gene: TRBJ2-1
abundance: NA
v_gene: TRBV5-8
CDR3nt: TGTGCCAGCAGCTTGATGATGGCGGGAGGGCAGTTCTTC
CDR3aa: CASSLMMAGGQFF

d_gene: NA
j_gene: TRBJ1-2
abundance: NA
v_gene: TRBV19
CDR3nt: TGTGCCAGTAGTATAGTACTGAGCTATGGCTACACCTTC
CDR3aa: CASSIVLSYGYTF

d_gene: NA
j_gene: TRBJ2-2
abundance: once
v_gene: TRBV7-9
CDR3nt: TGTGCCAGCAGCTCAGACCGGGAGTGGGACACCGGGGAGCTGTTTTTT
CDR3aa: CASSSDREWDTGELFF

d_gene: NA
j_gene: TRBJ2-7
abundance: NA
v_gene: TRBV27
CDR3nt: TGTGCCAGCAAAGGTGGGATGGGGCTCTCCTACGAGCAGTACTTC
CDR3aa: CASKGGMGLSYEQYF

d_gene: NA
j_gene: TRBJ1-6
abundance: NA
v_gene: TRBV3-1/TRBV3-2
CDR3nt: TGTGCCAGCAGACCCCCGGGAGTACGGGGGTCACCCCTCCACTTT
CDR3aa: CASRPPGVRGSPLHF

d_gene: NA
j_gene: TRBJ1-5
abundance: NA
v_gene: TRBV4-1
CDR3nt: TGCGCCAGCAGCCCCGGGATCTATCAGCCCCAGCATTTT
CDR3aa: CASSPGIYQPQHF

d_gene: NA
j_gene: TRBJ1-1
abundance: NA
v_gene: TRBV28
CDR3nt: TGTGCCAGCAGTGAGCAGGGGAACACTGAAGCTTTCTTT
CDR3aa: CASSEQGNTEAFF

d_gene: TRBD2
j_gene: TRBJ2-5
abundance: NA
v_gene: TRBV28
CDR3nt: TGTGCCAGCATGCCGGCGGGAGGATGGGAGACCCAGTACTTC
CDR3aa: CASMPAGGWETQYF

d_gene: TRBD1
j_gene: TRBJ2-2
abundance: once
v_gene: TRBV29-1
CDR3nt: TGCAGCGTCCTAACAGGGGCCGGGGAGCTGTTTTTT
CDR3aa: CSVLTGAGELFF

d_gene: NA
j_gene: TRBJ1-1
abundance: NA
v_gene: TRBV3-1/TRBV3-2
CDR3nt: TGTGCCAGCAGCCGAGACTCAGGGGTCACTGAAGCTTTCTTT
CDR3aa: CASSRDSGVTEAFF

d_gene: NA
j_gene: TRBJ2-1
abundance: NA
v_gene: TRBV28
CDR3nt: TGTGCCAGCAGTTTTTTCCAGGGCCGAACCTACAATGAGCAGTTCTTC
CDR3aa: CASSFFQGRTYNEQFF

d_gene: NA
j_gene: TRBJ2-7
abundance: NA
v_gene: TRBV6-2/TRBV6-3
CDR3nt: TGTGCCAGCAGTTCCCGGGGACTCCCCCGCTCCGAGCAGTACTTC
CDR3aa: CASSSRGLPRSEQYF

d_gene: NA
j_gene: TRBJ2-1
abundance: once
v_gene: TRBV7-3
CDR3nt: TGTGCCAGCAGCCTCCGGGACGGTTTCCACAATGAGCAGTTCTTC
CDR3aa: CASSLRDGFHNEQFF

d_gene: NA
j_gene: TRBJ1-6
abundance: NA
v_gene: TRBV28
CDR3nt: TGTGCCAGCAGTGAACCCCTCCGAAGCTCACCCCTCCACTTT
CDR3aa: CASSEPLRSSPLHF

d_gene: NA
j_gene: TRBJ1-1
abundance: NA
v_gene: TRBV7-9
CDR3nt: TGTGCCAGCAGCTTCCGGGAGAACACTGAAGCTTTCTTT
CDR3aa: CASSFRENTEAFF

d_gene: NA
j_gene: TRBJ1-1
abundance: NA
v_gene: TRBV14
CDR3nt: TGTGCCAGCAGCCATCTTAGGTTAGGGAGGAACACTGAAGCTTTCTTT
CDR3aa: CASSHLRLGRNTEAFF

d_gene: NA
j_gene: TRBJ2-5
abundance: NA
v_gene: TRBV28
CDR3nt: TGTGCCAGCAGCCAGGGAGCAGAGACCCAGTACTTC
CDR3aa: CASSQGAETQYF

d_gene: NA
j_gene: TRBJ2-1
abundance: once
v_gene: TRBV4-1
CDR3nt: TGCGCCAGCAGCCAAGAGTCCCAGGCCGCTAATGAGCAGTTCTTC
CDR3aa: CASSQESQAANEQFF

d_gene: NA
j_gene: TRBJ1-6
abundance: NA
v_gene: TRBV20-1
CDR3nt: TGCAGTGCTAGTGCTTTCCGGGGGGGGAATTCACCCCTCCACTTT
CDR3aa: CSASAFRGGNSPLHF

d_gene: TRBD2
j_gene: TRBJ2-3
abundance: once
v_gene: TRBV7-3
CDR3nt: TGTGCCAGCAGCTCATCCGGACTAGCGGGAATCACAGATACGCAGTATTTT
CDR3aa: CASSSSGLAGITDTQYF

d_gene: TRBD1
j_gene: TRBJ1-2
abundance: NA
v_gene: TRBV5-6
CDR3nt: TGTGCCAGCAGCACCGGACAGGGAGGCTACACCTTC
CDR3aa: CASSTGQGGYTF

d_gene: NA
j_gene: TRBJ2-3
abundance: NA
v_gene: TRBV13
CDR3nt: TGTGCCAGCAGGCCTCCTGGGGGGACAGATACGCAGTATTTT
CDR3aa: CASRPPGGTDTQYF

d_gene: NA
j_gene: TRBJ1-1
abundance: NA
v_gene: TRBV4-1
CDR3nt: TGCGCCAGCAGCCATGCTGGGGCTGTCGCTGAAGCTTTCTTT
CDR3aa: CASSHAGAVAEAFF

d_gene: NA
j_gene: TRBJ1-2
abundance: NA
v_gene: TRBV6-5
CDR3nt: TGTGCCAGCAGAACAGGGCCCTATGGCTACACCTTC
CDR3aa: CASRTGPYGYTF

d_gene: TRBD1
j_gene: TRBJ1-2
abundance: NA
v_gene: TRBV28
CDR3nt: TGTGCCAGCAGCGGATACTCGGGACAGGGACAGCTCTTC
CDR3aa: CASSGYSGQGQLF

d_gene: NA
j_gene: TRBJ2-3
abundance: NA
v_gene: TRBV3-1/TRBV3-2
CDR3nt: TGTGCCAGCAGCCAGGGACCAAACACAGATACGCAGTATTTT
CDR3aa: CASSQGPNTDTQYF

d_gene: NA
j_gene: TRBJ2-4
abundance: NA
v_gene: TRBV28
CDR3nt: TGTGCCAGCAGTCCCCCCGGGACGGACTCCAAAAACATTCAGTACTTC
CDR3aa: CASSPPGTDSKNIQYF

d_gene: TRBD2
j_gene: TRBJ2-7
abundance: many
v_gene: TRBV7-2
CDR3nt: TGTGCCAGCAGCTTACCAACTAGCGGGAGCAACGAGCAGTACTTC
CDR3aa: CASSLPTSGSNEQYF

d_gene: TRBD1
j_gene: TRBJ1-1
abundance: NA
v_gene: TRBV29-1
CDR3nt: TGCAGCGTATACCCCGGGACAGGGGGCAACACTGAAGCTTTCTTT
CDR3aa: CSVYPGTGGNTEAFF

d_gene: NA
j_gene: TRBJ2-7
abundance: NA
v_gene: TRBV28
CDR3nt: TGTGCCAGCACCTCATTGGGAGCCGGCTTCATTTCCTCCTACGAGCAGTACTTC
CDR3aa: CASTSLGAGFISSYEQYF

d_gene: NA
j_gene: TRBJ1-2
abundance: NA
v_gene: TRBV18
CDR3nt: TGTGCCAGCTCACCACAGCAAGGGGCCAGTAACTATGGCTACACCTTC
CDR3aa: CASSPQQGASNYGYTF

d_gene: NA
j_gene: TRBJ2-7
abundance: NA
v_gene: TRBV6-2/TRBV6-3
CDR3nt: TGTGCCAGCAGTTATTCAGGGAGAGGTATAAGGGAGCAGTACTTC
CDR3aa: CASSYSGRGIREQYF

d_gene: TRBD2
j_gene: TRBJ2-5
abundance: NA
v_gene: TRBV27
CDR3nt: TGTGCCAGCAGTTTATTCGGGGGGGAGACCCAGTACTTC
CDR3aa: CASSLFGGETQYF

d_gene: TRBD1
j_gene: TRBJ1-2
abundance: NA
v_gene: TRBV5-1
CDR3nt: TGCGCCAGCAGCTTAGGGGACAGGAGGGGCTATGGCTACACCTTC
CDR3aa: CASSLGDRRGYGYTF

d_gene: NA
j_gene: TRBJ1-6
abundance: NA
v_gene: TRBV11-2
CDR3nt: TGTGCCAGCAGCTTAGGGGGCGCGGGTAATTCACCCCTCCACTTT
CDR3aa: CASSLGGAGNSPLHF

d_gene: NA
j_gene: TRBJ2-7
abundance: NA
v_gene: TRBV27
CDR3nt: TGTGCCAGCAGTTCGCGCCCTTTGGGCCACGAGCAGTACTTC
CDR3aa: CASSSRPLGHEQYF

d_gene: TRBD2
j_gene: TRBJ2-3
abundance: NA
v_gene: TRBV11-3
CDR3nt: TGTGCCAGCAGCTTACGGGCTAGCGGGAGGGTAAGCACAGATACGCAGTATTTT
CDR3aa: CASSLRASGRVSTDTQYF

d_gene: NA
j_gene: TRBJ1-1
abundance: NA
v_gene: TRBV2
CDR3nt: TGTGCCAGCAGGGGGAGAGGGTCGGGCACTGAAGCTTTCTTT
CDR3aa: CASRGRGSGTEAFF